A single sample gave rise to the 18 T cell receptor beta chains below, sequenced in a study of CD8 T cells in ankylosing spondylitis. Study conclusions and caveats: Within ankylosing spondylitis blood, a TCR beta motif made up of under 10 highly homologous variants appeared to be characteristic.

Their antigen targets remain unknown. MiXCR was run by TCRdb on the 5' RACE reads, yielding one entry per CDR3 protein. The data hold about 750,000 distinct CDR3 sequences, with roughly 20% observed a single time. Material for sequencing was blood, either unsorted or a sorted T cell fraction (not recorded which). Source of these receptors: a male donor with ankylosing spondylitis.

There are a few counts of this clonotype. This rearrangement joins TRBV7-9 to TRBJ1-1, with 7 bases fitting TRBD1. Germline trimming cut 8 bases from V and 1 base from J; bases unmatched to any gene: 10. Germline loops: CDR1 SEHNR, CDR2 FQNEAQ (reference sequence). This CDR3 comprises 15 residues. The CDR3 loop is CASSQGVGRNTEAFF. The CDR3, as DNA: TGTGCCAGCTCCCAGGGGGTAGGGAGGAACACTGAAGCTTTCTTT.

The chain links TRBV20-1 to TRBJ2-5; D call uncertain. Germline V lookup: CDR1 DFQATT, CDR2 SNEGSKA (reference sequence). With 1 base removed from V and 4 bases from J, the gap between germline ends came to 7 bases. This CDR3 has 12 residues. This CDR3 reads CSARASGETQYF. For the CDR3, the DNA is TGCAGTGCTAGAGCTAGTGGAGAGACCCAGTACTTC.

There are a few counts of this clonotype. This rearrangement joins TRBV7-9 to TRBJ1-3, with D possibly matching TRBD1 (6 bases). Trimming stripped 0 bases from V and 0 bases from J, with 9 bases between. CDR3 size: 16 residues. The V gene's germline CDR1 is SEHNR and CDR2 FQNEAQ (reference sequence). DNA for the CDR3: TGTGCCAGCAGCTTAGCGGACAGTCACTCTGGAAACACCATATATTTT. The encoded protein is CASSLADSHSGNTIYF.

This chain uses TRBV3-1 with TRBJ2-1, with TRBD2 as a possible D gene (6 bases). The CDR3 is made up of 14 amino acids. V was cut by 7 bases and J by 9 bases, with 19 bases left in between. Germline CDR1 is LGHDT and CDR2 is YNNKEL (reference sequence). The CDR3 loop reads CASTLGGKGGEQFF. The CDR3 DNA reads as TGTGCCAGCACTCTCGGCGGTAAGGGAGGTGAGCAGTTCTTC.

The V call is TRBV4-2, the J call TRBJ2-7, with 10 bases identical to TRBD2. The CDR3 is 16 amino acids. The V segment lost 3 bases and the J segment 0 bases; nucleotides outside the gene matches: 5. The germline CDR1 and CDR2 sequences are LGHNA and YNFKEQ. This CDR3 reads CASSHPSGSLSYEQYF. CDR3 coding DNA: TGTGCCAGCAGCCACCCTAGCGGGAGTCTCTCCTACGAGCAGTACTTC.

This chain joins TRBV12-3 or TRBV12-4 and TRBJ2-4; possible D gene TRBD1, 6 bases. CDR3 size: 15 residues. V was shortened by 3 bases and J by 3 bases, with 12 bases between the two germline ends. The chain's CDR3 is CASSFPSRGKNIQYF. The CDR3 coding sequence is TGTGCCAGCAGTTTCCCTTCCAGGGGCAAAAACATTCAGTACTTC.

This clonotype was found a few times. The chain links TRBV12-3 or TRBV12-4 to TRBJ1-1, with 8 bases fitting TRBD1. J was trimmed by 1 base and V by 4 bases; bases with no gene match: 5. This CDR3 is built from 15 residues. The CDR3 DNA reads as TGTGCCAGCAGTTATTGGACAGGGAAGAACACTGAAGCTTTCTTT. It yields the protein CASSYWTGKNTEAFF.

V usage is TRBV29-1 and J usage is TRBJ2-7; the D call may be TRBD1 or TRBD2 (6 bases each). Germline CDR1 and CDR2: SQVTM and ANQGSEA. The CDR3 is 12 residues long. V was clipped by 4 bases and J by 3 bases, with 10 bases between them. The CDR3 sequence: CSVARGDYEQYF. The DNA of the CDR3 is TGCAGCGTTGCGAGGGGGGACTACGAGCAGTACTTC.

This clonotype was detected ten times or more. In nucleotides, the CDR3 is TGTGCCAGCAGCTCGCGGGGGGGAAGCGATGAGCAGTTCTTC. Translated, it gives CASSSRGGSDEQFF. This chain uses TRBV6-4 with TRBJ2-1; 9 nucleotides align to TRBD2. Germline lookup yields CDR1 MRHNA and CDR2 SNTAGT. V was clipped by 6 bases and J by 8 bases; unmatched bases: 8. CDR3 length: 14 residues.

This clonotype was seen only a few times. The CDR3 sequence: CASSQDWGTNQPQHF. The CDR3 DNA reads as TGCGCCAGCAGCCAAGATTGGGGTACCAATCAGCCCCAGCATTTT. The chain is built from TRBV4-3 and TRBJ1-5; no firm D call. The ends were cut back, 0 bases at V and 3 bases at J, with 9 bases in the middle. The CDR3 is 15 residues long. Germline V gene data show CDR1 as LGHNA and CDR2 as YSLEER.

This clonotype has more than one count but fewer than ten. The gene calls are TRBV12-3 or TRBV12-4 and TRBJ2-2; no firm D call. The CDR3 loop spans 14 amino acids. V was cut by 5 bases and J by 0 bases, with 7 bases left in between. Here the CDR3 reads CASSADPNTGELFF. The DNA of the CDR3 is TGTGCCAGCAGTGCGGACCCGAACACCGGGGAGCTGTTTTTT.

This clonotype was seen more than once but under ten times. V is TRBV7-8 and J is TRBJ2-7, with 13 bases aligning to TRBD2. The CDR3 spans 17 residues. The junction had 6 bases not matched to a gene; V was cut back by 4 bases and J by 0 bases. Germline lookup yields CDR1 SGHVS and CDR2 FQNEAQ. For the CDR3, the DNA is TGTGCCAGCAGCTCGACTAGCGGGGGGCAAAGCTCCTACGAGCAGTACTTC. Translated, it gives CASSSTSGGQSSYEQYF.

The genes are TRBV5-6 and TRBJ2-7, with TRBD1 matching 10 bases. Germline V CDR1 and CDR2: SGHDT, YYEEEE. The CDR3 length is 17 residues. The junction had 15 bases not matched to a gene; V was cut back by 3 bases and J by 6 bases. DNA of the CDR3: TGTGCCAGCAGCTCCCTAAACCCGGGACAGGGGCGGATCGAGCAGTACTTC. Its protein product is CASSSLNPGQGRIEQYF.

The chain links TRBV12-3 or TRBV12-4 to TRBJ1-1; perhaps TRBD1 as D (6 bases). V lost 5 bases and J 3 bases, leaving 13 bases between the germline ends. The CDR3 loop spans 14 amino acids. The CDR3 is CASSMRGAYTEAFF. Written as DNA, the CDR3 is TGTGCCAGCAGTATGAGGGGGGCCTACACTGAAGCTTTCTTT.

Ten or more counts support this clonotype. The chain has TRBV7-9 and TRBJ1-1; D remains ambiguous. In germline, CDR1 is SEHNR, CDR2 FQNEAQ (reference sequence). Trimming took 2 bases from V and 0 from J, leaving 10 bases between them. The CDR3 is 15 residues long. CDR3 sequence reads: CASSLTATLNTEAFF. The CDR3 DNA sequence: TGTGCCAGCAGCTTAACAGCAACTTTGAACACTGAAGCTTTCTTT.

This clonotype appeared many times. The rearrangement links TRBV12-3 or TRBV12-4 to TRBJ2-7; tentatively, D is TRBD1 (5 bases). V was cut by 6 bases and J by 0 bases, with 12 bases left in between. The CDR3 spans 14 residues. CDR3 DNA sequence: TGTGCCAGCAGGCAAGACAGTAGCTCCTACGAGCAGTACTTC. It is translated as CASRQDSSSYEQYF.

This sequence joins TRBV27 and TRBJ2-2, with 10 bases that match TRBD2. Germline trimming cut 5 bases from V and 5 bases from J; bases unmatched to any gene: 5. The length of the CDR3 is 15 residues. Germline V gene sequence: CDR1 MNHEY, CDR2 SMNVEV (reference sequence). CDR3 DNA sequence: TGTGCCAGCAGTATCGGACTAGCGGCGACCGGGGAGCTGTTTTTT. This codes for CASSIGLAATGELFF.

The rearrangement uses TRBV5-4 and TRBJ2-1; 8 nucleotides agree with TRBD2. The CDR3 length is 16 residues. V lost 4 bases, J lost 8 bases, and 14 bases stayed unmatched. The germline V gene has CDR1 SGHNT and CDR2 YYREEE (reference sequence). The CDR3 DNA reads TGTGCCAGCAGCCGGGGGGGACACTCCCCGCGGGATGAGCAGTTCTTC. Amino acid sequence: CASSRGGHSPRDEQFF.